The subject of this entry is one TCR beta chain. CDR1 SGHRS and CDR2 YFSETQ come from the germline V gene. Trimming shortened V by 3 bases and J by 0 bases, and 7 bases separated the two germline ends. This CDR3 has 14 amino acids. This entry belongs to a study of T cell changes during pregnancy in multiple sclerosis. Repertoires were generated with immunoSEQ multiplex PCR, while TCRdb's copy carries only in-frame clones and drops some. The data show roughly 100,000 clones, about 91% seen once. The rearrangement links TRBV5-1 to TRBJ1-3, with D perhaps TRBD1 (5 bases). This material consisted of peripheral blood, taken after pregnancy. The clonotype was recovered from a female donor with multiple sclerosis, enrolled in a pregnancy study. As DNA, the CDR3 is TGCGCCAGCAGCTACGGGGGCTCTGGAAACACCATATATTTT. As protein: CASSYGGSGNTIYF.